The 32 T cell receptor beta chains in this list originate from one sample, sequenced in a study of blood T cell repertoires in COVID-19. Libraries were prepared by immunoSEQ multiplex PCR; TCRdb keeps only in-frame clonotypes and omits some of them. This sample has approximately 290,000 clones, with approximately 83% found just once. The source material was PBMCs or T cells enriched from blood (not recorded which). The receptor source for this set is a woman in her twenties or thirties who had recovered from COVID-19.

The CDR3, as DNA: TGTGCCAGCAGCCAAGATCTAGGCTCCTACAATGAGCAGTTCTTC. Its protein is CASSQDLGSYNEQFF. The V and J genes are TRBV4-2 and TRBJ2-1; D call uncertain. The germline V and J ends were trimmed by 0 bases and 0 bases, with 6 bases remaining between them. Germline V CDR1 and CDR2: LGHNA, YNFKEQ. CDR3 size: 15 residues.

The chain uses TRBV7-3 and TRBJ2-1; TRBD2 is a possible D gene (6 bases). Trimming removed 5 bases from V and 3 bases from J, with 17 bases in between. Germline CDR1 reads SGHTA; CDR2 reads FQGTGA. The CDR3 is 16 amino acids. CDR3 residues: CASSPQGGGLYNEQFF. In DNA form, the CDR3 reads TGTGCCAGCAGCCCGCAGGGAGGAGGACTCTACAATGAGCAGTTCTTC. Complete variable domain (other parts from reference TRBV7-3 and TRBJ2-1): GAGVSQTPSNKVTEKGKYVELRCDPISGHTALYWYRQSLGQGPEFLIYFQGTGAADDSGLPNDRFFAVRPEGSVSTLKIQRTERGDSAVYLCASSPQGGGLYNEQFFGPGTRLTVL.

This sequence joins TRBV5-1 and TRBJ1-2, with D hard to call. The ends were cut back, 5 bases at V and 5 bases at J, with 19 bases in the middle. The CDR3 runs 15 residues. The V gene's germline CDR1 is SGHRS and CDR2 YFSETQ. DNA for the CDR3: TGCGCCAGCAGGTCAGACCCTGGATTAGCGTATGGCTACACCTTC. Protein product: CASRSDPGLAYGYTF. Filled out from reference TRBV5-1 and TRBJ1-2, the complete variable domain reads KAGVTQTPRYLIKTRGQQVTLSCSPISGHRSVSWYQQTPGQGLQFLFEYFSETQRNKGNFPGRFSGRQFSNSRSEMNVSTLELGDSALYLCASRSDPGLAYGYTFGSGTRLTVV.

This sequence joins TRBV14 and TRBJ1-2; D unresolved. The length of the CDR3 is 13 residues. CDR1 is SGHDN and CDR2 is FVKESK in the germline V gene. The germline V and J ends were trimmed by 4 bases and 6 bases, with 12 bases remaining between them. CDR3 sequence (DNA): TGTGCCAGCAGCCTTGGGCAGACCAATGGCTACACCTTC. Its protein product is CASSLGQTNGYTF.

The V call is TRBV21-1, the J call TRBJ2-1; TRBD1, the table's D call, was not compared with the DNA. TRBV21-1 is a pseudogene. The CDR3 extends over 15 amino acids. CDR3 DNA: TGTGCCAGCAGCAAAGAAGCGACAGCGTACAATGAGCAGTTCTTC. Translating it yields CASSKEATAYNEQFF.

The chain employs TRBV7-2 and TRBJ1-6; D unresolved. The CDR3 extends over 15 amino acids. The V end lost 4 bases, the J end lost 5 bases, and 12 bases lay between the germline ends. Per the germline V gene, CDR1 is SGHTA and CDR2 is FQGNSA. This CDR3 reads CASSSPPGNNSPLHF. In nucleotides, the CDR3 is TGTGCCAGCAGCTCCCCACCCGGTAATAATTCACCCCTCCACTTT.

The V and J genes are TRBV18 and TRBJ2-2, with D tentatively TRBD2 (5 bases). This CDR3 comprises 17 residues. Germline-derived CDR1 and CDR2 are KGHSH and LQKENI. The V end was cut by 3 bases, the J end by 2 bases, with 16 bases between. CDR3 protein: CASSPLSGGFNTGELFF. The DNA for the CDR3 is TGTGCCAGCTCACCGTTATCAGGAGGTTTTAACACCGGGGAGCTGTTTTTT.

This chain joins TRBV28 and TRBJ1-5; tentatively, D is TRBD1 (5 bases). CDR1 MDHEN and CDR2 SYDVKM come from the germline V gene. With 5 bases removed from V and 5 bases from J, the gap between germline ends came to 13 bases. There are 14 residues in the CDR3. The CDR3 reads CASSPRQYHQPQHF. In nucleotides, the CDR3 is TGTGCCAGCAGTCCTCGACAGTACCATCAGCCCCAGCATTTT.

The V and J genes are TRBV7-3 and TRBJ1-2; no definite D call. CDR1 and CDR2 (germline): SGHTA, FQGTGA. Between the trimmed V and J ends, which lost 2 bases and 5 bases, there was a span of 6 bases. This CDR3 comprises 12 residues. The CDR3 DNA reads as TGTGCCAGCAGCTTAGAGGGATATGGCTACACCTTC. It codes for CASSLEGYGYTF.

J is TRBJ1-4 and V is TRBV4-1; maybe TRBD1 (5 bases). There are 18 residues in the CDR3. Deletions cut 0 bases from V and 2 bases from J, with 16 bases between. From germline, CDR1 is MGHRA and CDR2 YSYEKL. The CDR3 loop is CASSQDRGRVRTNEKLFF. CDR3 bases: TGCGCCAGCAGCCAAGATAGGGGCAGGGTGAGGACTAATGAAAAACTGTTTTTT.

V gene TRBV14 combines with J gene TRBJ2-6; D gene ambiguous. CDR3 length: 17 amino acids. CDR1 and CDR2 from the germline V gene are SGHDN and FVKESK. Deletions cut 0 bases from V and 6 bases from J, with 15 bases between. CDR3 bases: TGTGCCAGCAGCCAAGATCTCCGGATCGGGTTGGCCAACGTCCTGACTTTC. This gives the protein CASSQDLRIGLANVLTF.

This sequence joins TRBV5-1 and TRBJ2-7, with 13 positions matching TRBD2. The V gene end was trimmed by 2 bases and the J gene end by 4 bases; junction bases not matched to a gene: 9. The CDR3 has 17 amino acids. CDR1 SGHRS and CDR2 YFSETQ come from the germline V gene. CDR3 nucleotide sequence: TGCGCCAGCAGCTTAAAACTAGCGGGAGGGCCAGGGTACGAGCAGTACTTC. It specifies CASSLKLAGGPGYEQYF.

The V gene is TRBV5-6, the J gene TRBJ2-1, with 8 positions matching TRBD2. The CDR3 runs 15 residues. V dropped 2 bases and J dropped 6; count of bases not matched to a gene: 7. The germline V gene has CDR1 SGHDT and CDR2 YYEEEE. In nucleotides, the CDR3 is TGTGCCAGCAGCTTTTCGGGGGGGCCGTTCAATGAGCAGTTCTTC. This encodes CASSFSGGPFNEQFF.

This clone was detected a few times. V gene TRBV7-9 combines with J gene TRBJ2-7; D possibly corresponds to TRBD2 (6 bases). Germline-derived CDR1 and CDR2 are SEHNR and FQNEAQ (reference sequence). The V end lost 3 bases, the J end lost 5 bases, and 14 bases lay between the germline ends. There are 14 residues in the CDR3. The CDR3 nucleotides read TGTGCCAGCAGCTTCGGCCTAGCGACCCACGAGCAGTACTTC. This codes for CASSFGLATHEQYF.

This clone was seen a few times. The CDR3 sequence is CASSLHRGSPLHF. The CDR3 DNA reads TGTGCCAGCAGTCTCCACAGGGGTTCACCCCTCCACTTT. This sequence joins TRBV6-5 and TRBJ1-6; 7 bases line up with TRBD1. V trimming: 5 bases; J trimming: 9 bases; junction bases outside the gene matches: 4. The CDR3 contains 13 residues. CDR1 MNHEY and CDR2 SVGAGI come from the germline V gene.

The chain couples TRBV7-9 to TRBJ2-7, with 8 bases aligning to TRBD1. The CDR3 length is 13 residues. The ends lost 4 bases at V and 3 bases at J; junction bases unmatched: 2. Germline values: CDR1 SEHNR, CDR2 FQNEAQ (reference sequence). This CDR3 is CASSSTGGYEQYF. The CDR3 DNA reads TGTGCCAGCAGCTCAACAGGGGGCTACGAGCAGTACTTC.

This chain joins TRBV19 and TRBJ1-5; the match to TRBD1 covers 7 bases. After removal of 5 bases from V and 4 bases from J, the junction contained 5 bases not matched to a gene. The CDR3 totals 14 residues. Germline V CDR1 and CDR2: LNHDA, SQIVND (reference sequence). This CDR3 is CASSFGQVNQPQHF. CDR3 bases: TGTGCCAGTAGTTTCGGACAGGTTAATCAGCCCCAGCATTTT.

The chain uses TRBV5-6 and TRBJ1-2, with D hard to call. Per germline, CDR1 SGHDT and CDR2 YYEEEE. The CDR3 is made up of 12 amino acids. V lost 1 base and J 5 bases, leaving 6 bases between the germline ends. The CDR3 DNA follows: TGTGCCAGCAGCTTGTCGGGATATGGCTACACCTTC. Translating gives CASSLSGYGYTF. Combining the CDR3 with reference TRBV5-6 and TRBJ1-2 gives the whole variable domain DAGVTQSPTHLIKTRGQQVTLRCSPKSGHDTVSWYQQALGQGPQFIFQYYEEEERQRGNFPDRFSGHQFPNYSSELNVNALLLGDSALYLCASSLSGYGYTFGSGTRLTVV.

This clone has a handful of counts. The V gene is TRBV6-1, the J gene TRBJ1-2, with 11 bases aligning to TRBD1. The CDR3 extends over 13 amino acids. Germline V gives CDR1 MNHNS, CDR2 SASEGT. V shed 3 bases, J shed 8 bases, and the junction held 2 bases outside the gene matches. CDR3 protein: CASSEGQGGGYTF. The CDR3 region has the DNA TGTGCCAGCAGTGAGGGACAGGGGGGCGGCTACACCTTC.

The sample holds a few counts of this clone. The chain links TRBV6-5 to TRBJ1-5, with TRBD1 as a possible D gene (5 bases). This CDR3 is 15 amino acids long. CDR1 MNHEY and CDR2 SVGAGI come from the germline V gene. Trimming removed 7 bases from V and 1 base from J, with 14 bases in between. This CDR3 is CASITGSISNQPQHF. The CDR3 nucleotides are TGTGCCAGCATCACAGGTTCTATAAGCAATCAGCCCCAGCATTTT.

The rearrangement uses TRBV25-1 and TRBJ1-6; TRBD1 might be the D (6 bases). Germline-derived CDR1 and CDR2 are MGHDK and SYGVNS. The germline V and J ends were trimmed by 0 bases and 6 bases, with 9 bases remaining between them. CDR3 length: 15 amino acids. The chain's CDR3 is CASSEYGTSNSPLHF. CDR3 DNA sequence: TGTGCCAGCAGTGAATATGGGACAAGTAATTCACCCCTCCACTTT. Using reference TRBV25-1 and TRBJ1-6 for the parts outside the CDR3, the full variable domain is EADIYQTPRYLVIGTGKKITLECSQTMGHDKMYWYQQDPGMELHLIHYSYGVNSTEKGDLSSESTVSRIRTEHFPLTLESARPSHTSQYLCASSEYGTSNSPLHFGNGTRLTVT.

The chain is built from TRBV7-9 and TRBJ2-5; 7 bases align to TRBD1. Trimming removed 4 bases from V and 5 bases from J; junction bases left unmatched: 10. CDR1 is SEHNR and CDR2 is FQNEAQ in the germline V gene (reference sequence). This CDR3 has 15 amino acids. In DNA, the CDR3 is TGTGCCAGCAGCTCTGAGGGGGCCGCGTTTGAGACCCAGTACTTC. Translating gives CASSSEGAAFETQYF.

The gene calls are TRBV28 and TRBJ2-3; TRBD1 is a possible D gene (5 bases). The germline gives CDR1 MDHEN, CDR2 SYDVKM. The length of the CDR3 is 15 residues. Trimming cost V 1 base and J 0 bases, with 8 bases left between them. The chain's CDR3 is CASSLLHRSTDTQYF. The CDR3 nucleotides are TGTGCCAGCAGTTTATTGCACAGGAGCACAGATACGCAGTATTTT.

The chain combines TRBV19 with TRBJ2-7; TRBD1 aligns across 9 bases. CDR1 is LNHDA, CDR2 SQIVND, per germline (reference sequence). The CDR3 is 15 amino acids. The ends lost 3 bases at V and 4 bases at J; junction bases unmatched: 7. The CDR3 sequence is CASSMGQGDVYEQYF. The CDR3 DNA sequence: TGTGCCAGTAGTATGGGACAGGGAGACGTGTACGAGCAGTACTTC.

This chain uses TRBV11-2 with TRBJ1-2; no reliable D call. The V and J ends lost 5 bases and 6 bases respectively, with 13 bases between them. CDR1 SGHAT and CDR2 FQNNGV come from the germline V gene. The CDR3 is 13 residues long. The CDR3 is CASSPRTGDGYTF. The CDR3 DNA reads TGTGCCAGCAGCCCGAGGACTGGGGATGGCTACACCTTC.

This clone was picked up a small number of times. V gene TRBV28 combines with J gene TRBJ2-5, with D possibly being TRBD2 (5 bases). CDR3 size: 15 residues. The V and J ends lost 2 bases and 3 bases respectively, with 13 bases between them. CDR1 is MDHEN, CDR2 SYDVKM, per germline. DNA of the CDR3: TGTGCCAGCAGTTTAGCTTCAGCGACTAAAGAGACCCAGTACTTC. Its translation: CASSLASATKETQYF.

The V and J genes are TRBV9 and TRBJ2-3; possible D gene TRBD1, 5 bases. CDR3 size: 14 residues. The ends were cut back, 1 base at V and 2 bases at J, with 8 bases in the middle. CDR1 and CDR2 from the germline V gene are SGDLS and YYNGEE. The CDR3 sequence is CASSVKDNTDTQYF. The CDR3 bases are TGTGCCAGCAGCGTAAAGGACAACACAGATACGCAGTATTTT. Supplemented by reference TRBV9 and TRBJ2-3, the full variable domain reads DSGVTQTPKHLITATGQRVTLRCSPRSGDLSVYWYQQSLDQGLQFLIQYYNGEERAKGNILERFSAQQFPDLHSELNLSSLELGDSALYFCASSVKDNTDTQYFGPGTRLTVL.

The rearrangement uses TRBV12-3 or TRBV12-4 and TRBJ2-7; no clear D. The CDR3 runs 12 residues. V shed 5 bases and J shed 5 bases, with 10 bases lying between them. CDR3 in DNA: TGTGCCAGCAGTCTTCTATACCACGAGCAGTACTTC. Its protein is CASSLLYHEQYF.

The J gene is TRBJ2-1, the V gene TRBV5-6; 8 bases align to TRBD1. Germline assignment: CDR1 SGHDT and CDR2 YYEEEE. The CDR3 is made up of 16 amino acids. The trim removed 3 bases at V and 0 bases at J, leaving 5 bases unmatched. The CDR3 DNA reads as TGTGCCAGCAGCTGGGGGACAGGCGACTCCTACAATGAGCAGTTCTTC. Translated, it gives CASSWGTGDSYNEQFF.

The chain employs TRBV19 and TRBJ1-2, with TRBD1 matching 9 bases. Trimming took 4 bases from V and 6 from J; bases not matched to a gene: 3. The CDR3 is 13 residues long. CDR1 and CDR2 from the germline V gene are LNHDA and SQIVND (reference sequence). CDR3 bases: TGTGCCAGTAGTACCGGACAGGGGAATGGCTACACCTTC. Translation: CASSTGQGNGYTF.

This sequence joins TRBV11-1 and TRBJ1-2, with 7 bases fitting TRBD1. The germline V gene encodes CDR1 SGHAT and CDR2 FQDESV (reference sequence). The CDR3 runs to 13 residues. V gave up 5 bases and J gave up 3 bases; unmatched junction bases: 3. In nucleotides, the CDR3 is TGTGCCAGCAGCCTGACAGGGCACTATGGCTACACCTTC. The encoded protein is CASSLTGHYGYTF.

The chain links TRBV6-4 to TRBJ1-5; D not resolved. Germline CDR1 MRHNA, CDR2 SNTAGT. Trimming left V 8 bases short and J 0 bases short, with 8 bases between. This CDR3 has 13 amino acids. CDR3 DNA: TGTGCCAGCGCCCCGGGTAGCAATCAGCCCCAGCATTTT. It encodes CASAPGSNQPQHF.